This T cell receptor beta chain was sequenced during a study of cytomegalovirus exposure and HLA in healthy donors. Looking at the study overall: A prior study identified 110 million or so unique TCR beta sequences from some 200 million T cells. General observations from the study: In an earlier analysis, about 87% or about 30%: the productive usage of most TCR beta V segments.

A remark on this clone: As yet, its antigen is unknown.

PCR was performed using 60 Vbeta and 13 Jbeta primers. The protocol was immunoSEQ multiplex PCR, while the TCRdb copy is restricted to in-frame clones and leaves out a portion. In the table there are about 85,000 clones, roughly 80% of which are singletons. This CDR3 contains 14 residues. Germline assignment: CDR1 SGHNT and CDR2 YENEEA. The ends were cut back, 5 bases at V and 3 bases at J, with 13 bases in the middle. The source material was PBMCs. This rearrangement joins TRBV11-3 to TRBJ1-1; D is possibly TRBD1 (6 bases). The receptor was isolated from a man aged 45 to 65 in good health and CMV-seropositive. The CDR3 protein is CASSPRQVDTEAFF. In nucleotides, the CDR3 is TGTGCCAGCAGCCCAAGACAGGTGGACACTGAAGCTTTCTTT.